This T cell receptor beta chain was recorded in a study of T cells in localized non-small cell lung cancer (dated by TCRdb to the early 2020s). Turning to the overall study: The study analyzed T cell repertoires of 200 to 250 early-stage NSCLC patients, comparing tumors and uninvolved tumor-adjacent lungs. NSCLC patients had a mean age of around 70 years, and around 140 were male and about 98 female. The cohort was made up of around 250 treatment-naive NSCLC patients whose localized lung tumors had been resected.

The immunoSEQ Assay was used to sequence TCR beta CDR3 regions from DNA. For the original study's pipeline: T cell density was computed as TCR beta template counts normalized to usable DNA estimated by amplifying housekeeping genes. Richness was estimated using the preseqR package, with extrapolation to 400,000 templates for PBMC samples and to 120,000 templates for tissue samples. Clonality was taken to be one minus Pielou's evenness. Tissue-enriched TCRs were identified by differential abundance testing using productive amino-acid clonotypes, minimum total count 5 and alpha 0.1. The Jaccard Index and the Morisita Overlap Index were used to measure how much the repertoires overlapped between compartments. GLIPH clustered TCR beta CDR3s with public tetramer-defined viral CDR3s; viral motifs required at least three viral sequences plus V-gene enrichment. In its TCRdb copy, this immuneACCESS table keeps in-frame sequences only and misses some clones. Where compared with another copy, unresolved V genes explain less than half of these, and the others have no known cause. V, J and clone size were drawn from that table, and D and trimming were deduced from the DNA. The sample table lists around 130,000 clones, around 89% of them with a count of one. 1.7% of the sample lies in the top ten.

At diagnosis, tumor, uninvolved tumor-adjacent lung and peripheral blood were collected and then preserved as a mix of FFPE and fresh-frozen material. For TCR repertoire profiling, blood samples were analyzed in the form of peripheral blood mononuclear cells. This clone was picked up one time. It has no known antigen specificity. Per-nucleotide qualities are absent, and no much larger clonotype sits a single base away. Its CDR3 holds 15 amino acids, cysteine through phenylalanine. Only the CDR3 region is kept as DNA, spanning 45 bases read in frame from base 1. Cut back by 7 bases and 1 base, the V and J ends lie 14 bases apart. From a lookup of the germline V gene, CDR1 and CDR2 are MDHEN and SYDVKM. Study-wide findings and limitations: Higher T cell density in blood was associated with longer overall survival, whereas higher clonality in adjacent lung was associated with shorter survival. Since the design was exploratory, TCR variables were selected using unadjusted p-values with no false-discovery rate correction. Because multi-region sequencing of the tumors was not done, intratumor heterogeneity could not be ruled out. A median of approximately 55 of the top 100 tumor clones were detected in paired uninvolved adjacent lung, and some 28 of these tumor clones were also found among the top 100 clones of the paired uninvolved adjacent lung. Uninvolved tumor-adjacent lung showed the highest T cell clonality, higher than tumor, which suggests more focused antigenic responses in the uninvolved tumor-adjacent lung.

The sequence joins TRBV28 to TRBJ1-5; too little of a D gene remains to name it. Sample: peripheral blood, taken before any cancer treatment. The sequence came from a female donor aged 60 or older with stage I lung adenocarcinoma. The CDR3 in this case is CASTREPLSNQPQHF. The DNA sequence is as follows: TGTGCCAGCACCAGAGAACCCCTGAGCAATCAGCCCCAGCATTTT.